The sequence of this T cell receptor (beta chain) was determined in a study of blood T cell repertoires in COVID-19. Looking at the study overall: COVID-19 samples from acute and convalescent phases originated in the United States, Italy and Spain. Nucleic acid was either cDNA or gDNA, and it came from T cells, B-cell-depleted T cells, or PBMCs.

As originally analysed: It was from reference gene primer amplification that nucleated cell counts were estimated. The data were produced by immunoSEQ multiplex PCR, yet TCRdb's version contains in-frame clones alone and is incomplete. Clone size and the V and J calls come from that table; the DNA yielded D and trimming. The data hold 55,000 to 75,000 clones, with about 81% observed a single time. This CDR3 has 15 residues. Germline CDR1 and CDR2: PRHDT and FYEKMQ (reference sequence). V lost 2 bases to trimming and J lost 6 bases, with 16 bases between them. Material for sequencing was peripheral blood. The gene calls are TRBV13 and TRBJ2-5; D unclear. The source of this sequence is a man aged 80 or over with acute or convalescent COVID-19. DNA for the CDR3: TGTGCCAGCAGCTTACGCTACCGAGGCGAAAAGACCCAGTACTTC. This sequence encodes CASSLRYRGEKTQYF. Full variable domain (rest looked up from reference TRBV13 and TRBJ2-5): AAGVIQSPRHLIKEKRETATLKCYPIPRHDTVYWYQQGPGQDPQFLISFYEKMQSDKGSIPDRFSAQQFSDYHSELNMSSLELGDSALYFCASSLRYRGEKTQYFGPGTRLLVL.